These 32 T cell receptor beta chains originate from one sample sequenced in a study of T-cell reconstitution after alpha-beta-depleted transplantation in children. The TCRbeta library was prepared with unique molecular identifiers. One entry per CDR3 protein results from TCRdb running MiXCR on the PCR reads. The sample comprises around 100,000 distinct CDR3 sequences, 10% of which are singletons, and 34% rests with the top ten. This specimen was PBMCs, taken before TCRalphabeta/CD19-depleted stem cell transplant. The origin of the receptors is a boy between 2 and 10 years old with acute lymphoblastic leukemia, due to receive a stem cell transplant.

This chain links TRBV20-1 with TRBJ2-1; 7 nucleotides agree with TRBD2. J lost 3 bases, V lost 2 bases, and 7 bases had no gene match. The CDR3 sequence is 15 residues long. Looked up from germline, CDR1 is DFQATT and CDR2 is SNEGSKA (reference sequence). CDR3 residues: CSARKRGGFYNEQFF. CDR3 bases: TGCAGTGCTAGAAAGCGGGGCGGCTTCTACAATGAGCAGTTCTTC.

V gene TRBV7-9 combines with J gene TRBJ2-3; D gene uncertain. The V end lost 11 bases, the J end lost 6 bases, and 12 bases lay between the germline ends. The CDR3 is 11 amino acids. Germline V gene sequence: CDR1 SEHNR, CDR2 FQNEAQ (reference sequence). This chain's CDR3 is CAAGKGDTQYF. The CDR3 coding sequence is TGTGCCGCCGGAAAGGGCGATACGCAGTATTTT.

This chain links TRBV7-8 with TRBJ2-5; D perhaps matches TRBD1 (5 bases). CDR1 is SGHVS and CDR2 is FQNEAQ in the germline V gene. Trimming pared 5 bases from V and 5 bases from J, leaving 15 bases between. The CDR3 contains 14 residues. Here the CDR3 reads CASSPQVATETQYF. Here the CDR3 DNA reads TGTGCCAGCAGCCCACAGGTAGCTACCGAGACCCAGTACTTC.

This clonotype was recorded a few times. The chain employs TRBV7-9 and TRBJ2-7, with 13 bases identical to TRBD2. The CDR3 is 16 residues long. J was trimmed by 7 bases and V by 2 bases; bases with no gene match: 8. CDR1 is SEHNR and CDR2 is FQNEAQ in the germline V gene (reference sequence). The DNA of the CDR3 is TGTGCCAGCAGCTTAACTGGACTAGCGGGAGTAAATGAGCAGTACTTC. Protein product: CASSLTGLAGVNEQYF.

The chain carries TRBV12-3 or TRBV12-4 and TRBJ2-1, with 7 bases matching TRBD2. The CDR3 loop spans 15 amino acids. V was pared by 5 bases and J by 5 bases, with 9 bases of the junction left unmatched. The CDR3 reads CASSPLAVAHNEQFF. CDR3 nucleotide sequence: TGTGCCAGCAGTCCTCTAGCGGTCGCCCACAATGAGCAGTTCTTC.

The sample holds many counts of this clonotype. The rearrangement joins TRBV7-8 to TRBJ2-2, with a possible D match to TRBD1 (5 bases). The CDR3 is 14 amino acids. CDR1 and CDR2 from the germline V gene are SGHVS and FQNEAQ. Trimming shortened V by 4 bases and J by 1 base, and 7 bases separated the two germline ends. CDR3 sequence: CASSYDRNTGELFF. The DNA of the CDR3 is TGTGCCAGCAGCTACGACAGGAACACCGGGGAGCTGTTTTTT.

This clonotype was picked up many times. The chain links TRBV19 to TRBJ2-5; a weak D match, TRBD1 (6 bases). In germline, CDR1 is LNHDA, CDR2 SQIVND (reference sequence). V was clipped by 6 bases and J by 4 bases, with 12 bases between them. CDR3 length: 13 amino acids. In DNA, the CDR3 is TGTGCCAGTAGCCAACAGGGTACAGAGACCCAGTACTTC. Translated, it gives CASSQQGTETQYF.

Many counts were recorded for this clonotype. The chain combines TRBV10-3 with TRBJ1-1, with TRBD1 as a possible D gene (6 bases). This CDR3 region has 13 residues. Germline CDR1 is ENHRY and CDR2 is SYGVKD. V was cut by 6 bases and J by 0 bases, with 8 bases left in between. CDR3 in DNA: TGTGCCATCAGCGGACAGATGAACACTGAAGCTTTCTTT. Translation: CAISGQMNTEAFF.

This clonotype has a count of ten or more. The chain joins TRBV30 to TRBJ1-1, with D unclear. The CDR3 totals 13 residues. V lost 3 bases, J lost 3 bases, and 11 bases lay in between. Germline V gives CDR1 GTSNPN, CDR2 SVGIG (reference sequence). The CDR3 DNA sequence: TGTGCCTGGAGCGAGGGATCGCACACTGAAGCTTTCTTT. Translation gives CAWSEGSHTEAFF.

The rearrangement joins TRBV20-1 to TRBJ2-1; tentatively, D is TRBD2 (7 bases). Trimming left V 6 bases short and J 2 bases short, with 17 bases between. The CDR3 totals 15 residues. Germline V lookup: CDR1 DFQATT, CDR2 SNEGSKA (reference sequence). This chain's CDR3 is CSAMGGGPTYNEQFF. The CDR3 region has the DNA TGCAGTGCCATGGGGGGGGGCCCAACCTACAATGAGCAGTTCTTC.

The chain combines TRBV20-1 with TRBJ2-5; D tentatively reads TRBD1 or TRBD2 (7 bases each). This CDR3 spans 12 amino acids. Trimming removed 6 bases at V and 5 bases at J, with 13 bases between. Germline V CDR1 and CDR2: DFQATT, SNEGSKA (reference sequence). The CDR3 region is CSACQGGETQYF. In nucleotides, the CDR3 is TGCAGTGCATGTCAGGGGGGGGAGACCCAGTACTTC.

This clonotype was detected only a few times. This sequence joins TRBV4-1 and TRBJ1-1; D might be TRBD1 (5 bases). The germline CDR1 and CDR2 sequences are MGHRA and YSYEKL. The CDR3 sequence is 15 residues long. Trimming took off 0 bases at V and 0 bases at J, with 8 bases between the two ends. CDR3 coding DNA: TGCGCCAGCAGCCAAGATGGGGCTTTGAACACTGAAGCTTTCTTT. Its protein product is CASSQDGALNTEAFF.

This clonotype was observed a handful of times. The CDR3 DNA sequence: TGTGCCAGCAGCCTGGGAGCCAGCGGAGCCCCTAGTGAGCAGTACTTC. This translates into CASSLGASGAPSEQYF. The chain joins TRBV3-1 to TRBJ2-7; D is perhaps TRBD2 (5 bases). The germline V gene has CDR1 LGHDT and CDR2 YNNKEL (reference sequence). The CDR3 is 16 residues long. Trimming left V 4 bases short and J 7 bases short, with 23 bases between.

The gene calls are TRBV29-1 and TRBJ2-3; perhaps TRBD1 as D (6 bases). The CDR3 contains 16 residues. CDR1 is SQVTM, CDR2 ANQGSEA, per germline. V was pared by 1 base and J by 4 bases, with 18 bases between. The chain's CDR3 is CSVEGGQGRGPDTQYF. For the CDR3, the DNA is TGCAGCGTTGAAGGGGGGCAGGGGCGCGGCCCAGATACGCAGTATTTT.

This chain uses TRBV28 with TRBJ1-2; 8 nucleotides line up with TRBD1. Germline values: CDR1 MDHEN, CDR2 SYDVKM. The CDR3 is made up of 17 amino acids. J was trimmed by 6 bases and V by 5 bases; bases with no gene match: 17. CDR3 protein: CASSPAGRGLQTNGYTF. The CDR3 DNA reads as TGTGCCAGCAGTCCAGCGGGCAGGGGGCTACAAACTAATGGCTACACCTTC.

Of note for this clonotype: Being one base from a much bigger clone, this may be a read error. The final CDR3 position lacks the conserved phenylalanine or tryptophan, pointing to a likely read error. V gene TRBV7-7 combines with J gene TRBJ2-5, with D unresolved. Germline V gene data show CDR1 as SSHAT and CDR2 as FNYEAQ (reference sequence). There are 13 residues in the CDR3. CDR3 sequence reads: CASSSRRQETQYL. The CDR3 region has the DNA TGTGCTAGCAGCTCCCGACGGCAAGAGACCCAGTACTTA.

This clonotype was seen more than once but under ten times. This chain connects TRBV29-1 to TRBJ2-3; 8 bases match TRBD1. The ends lost 5 bases at V and 1 base at J; junction bases unmatched: 2. Germline V CDR1 and CDR2: SQVTM, ANQGSEA. CDR3 length: 13 amino acids. The CDR3 sequence is CSVQTGGTDTQYF. For the CDR3, the DNA is TGCAGCGTTCAGACAGGGGGCACAGATACGCAGTATTTT.

This clonotype was detected only a few times. The rearrangement uses TRBV10-3 and TRBJ1-2, with 7 nucleotides matching TRBD1. This CDR3 has 14 residues. The germline CDR1 and CDR2 sequences are ENHRY and SYGVKD. J was trimmed by 4 bases and V by 4 bases; bases with no gene match: 6. This chain's CDR3 is CAISGLQGSYGYTF. Here the CDR3 DNA reads TGTGCCATCAGTGGGTTACAGGGGAGCTATGGCTACACCTTC.

This clonotype was recorded at least ten times. The chain joins TRBV12-3 or TRBV12-4 to TRBJ1-5, with 8 bases matching TRBD1. The CDR3 has 16 residues. The V gene end was trimmed by 5 bases and the J gene end by 3 bases; junction bases not matched to a gene: 9. CDR3 sequence reads: CASSVPGQGNNQPQHF. DNA for the CDR3: TGTGCCAGCAGTGTACCCGGACAGGGAAACAATCAGCCCCAGCATTTT.

The chain uses TRBV7-6 and TRBJ1-3, with 9 bases identical to TRBD1. Trimming removed 3 bases from V and 3 bases from J; junction bases left unmatched: 3. The germline V gene encodes CDR1 SGHVS and CDR2 FNYEAQ. The CDR3 has 15 residues. The CDR3 coding sequence is TGTGCCAGCAGCTTGGACAGGGGAGGTGGAAACACCATATATTTT. It translates to CASSLDRGGGNTIYF.

At least ten counts were recorded for this clonotype. The rearrangement uses TRBV27 and TRBJ2-7; D is undetermined. The CDR3 consists of 16 residues. Germline V gene data show CDR1 as MNHEY and CDR2 as SMNVEV (reference sequence). Trimming pared 5 bases from V and 1 base from J, leaving 18 bases between. The CDR3 sequence: CASSPNGQALSYEQYF. CDR3 sequence (DNA): TGTGCCAGCAGTCCAAACGGGCAGGCGCTATCCTACGAGCAGTACTTC.

In its sample, this clonotype was seen a few times. The V gene is TRBV12-3 or TRBV12-4, the J gene TRBJ1-5; 10 bases fit TRBD1. The J segment lost 0 bases and the V segment lost 3 bases, leaving 8 bases of the junction unmatched. The CDR3 covers 18 residues. DNA of the CDR3: TGTGCCAGCAGTTTTGACAGGGGGCTGTTAGCTAGCAATCAGCCCCAGCATTTT. Its translation: CASSFDRGLLASNQPQHF.

There are a few counts of this clonotype. This chain uses TRBV5-8 with TRBJ2-5, with D tentatively TRBD2 (6 bases). V lost 0 bases and J lost 5, with 11 bases in between. Germline values: CDR1 SGHTS, CDR2 YDEGEE. CDR3 length: 14 residues. The DNA for the CDR3 is TGTGCCAGCAGCTTGGGCGAGCTAGCGGAGACCCAGTACTTC. It is translated as CASSLGELAETQYF.

As regards this clonotype: With a much larger clone just one base away, this may be a read error. This chain links TRBV5-1 with TRBJ2-3; 12 positions agree with TRBD2. The germline gives CDR1 SGHRS, CDR2 YFSETQ. The CDR3 runs to 17 residues. The CDR3 region has the DNA TGCTCCAGCAGCTTGACTAGCGGGAGCTTCTTTCCGGATACGCAGTATTTT. Translating gives CSSSLTSGSFFPDTQYF. Based on the CDR3 plus reference TRBV5-1 and TRBJ2-3, the full variable domain is KAGVTQTPRYLIKTRGQQVTLSCSPISGHRSVSWYQQTPGQGLQFLFEYFSETQRNKGNFPGRFSGRQFSNSRSEMNVSTLELGDSALYLCSSSLTSGSFFPDTQYFGPGTRLTVL.

CDR3 DNA sequence: TGTGCCAGCAGCTTAGAAGGCAGGGCCTACGAGCAGTACTTC. Translating it yields CASSLEGRAYEQYF. This chain connects TRBV7-8 to TRBJ2-7; the D gene is possibly TRBD1 (5 bases). CDR3 length equals 14 residues. Germline V CDR1 and CDR2: SGHVS, FQNEAQ. Trimming removed 1 base at V and 2 bases at J, with 9 bases between.

This clonotype was observed a handful of times. This chain connects TRBV20-1 to TRBJ2-1, with D possibly called TRBD1 or TRBD2 (5 bases each). Trimming removed 5 bases from V and 6 bases from J, with 20 bases in between. This CDR3 comprises 15 residues. The germline CDR1 and CDR2 sequences are DFQATT and SNEGSKA (reference sequence). The DNA of the CDR3 is TGCAGTGCTCCAAGGGACGGTACGTTGGTCAATGAGCAGTTCTTC. Protein: CSAPRDGTLVNEQFF.

The chain is built from TRBV7-8 and TRBJ2-7, with 12 bases that match TRBD1. CDR3 length: 15 amino acids. CDR1 is SGHVS, CDR2 FQNEAQ, per germline. V lost 4 bases, J lost 3 bases, and 4 bases stayed unmatched. CDR3 in amino acids: CASSSRDRGLYEQYF. CDR3 sequence (DNA): TGTGCCAGCAGCTCCCGGGACAGGGGGCTCTACGAGCAGTACTTC.

This clonotype was observed many times. The V call is TRBV6-1, the J call TRBJ2-2; 9 bases fit TRBD1. CDR1 and CDR2 from the germline V gene are MNHNS and SASEGT. The CDR3 extends over 15 amino acids. V lost 7 bases to trimming and J lost 1 base; unmatched junction nucleotides: 4. CDR3 sequence reads: CASNPGQGNTGELFF. The CDR3 DNA reads TGTGCCAGCAATCCGGGACAGGGGAACACCGGGGAGCTGTTTTTT.

The rearrangement joins TRBV6-2 or TRBV6-3 to TRBJ2-1; 11 nucleotides agree with TRBD2. Germline V gene lookup returns CDR1 MNHEY and CDR2 SVGEGT. The CDR3 consists of 15 residues. The V gene end was trimmed by 6 bases and the J gene end by 6 bases; junction bases not matched to a gene: 7. The CDR3 region is CASRASGTSGNEQFF. The CDR3 DNA sequence: TGTGCCAGCAGGGCCTCCGGGACTAGCGGCAATGAGCAGTTCTTC.

J is TRBJ1-2 and V is TRBV5-1, with 9 bases matching TRBD1. The ends lost 6 bases at V and 0 bases at J; junction bases unmatched: 12. Germline CDR1 SGHRS, CDR2 YFSETQ. CDR3 length equals 17 residues. The CDR3 DNA is TGCGCCAGCACCCCTCTTGGGACAGGGACATCTAACTATGGCTACACCTTC. This gives the protein CASTPLGTGTSNYGYTF.

The chain has TRBV7-9 and TRBJ1-3; D might be TRBD1 (5 bases). Germline V lookup: CDR1 SEHNR, CDR2 FQNEAQ (reference sequence). Trimming stripped 4 bases from V and 4 bases from J, with 20 bases between. This CDR3 is built from 17 residues. The CDR3: CASSYDLGAKGGNTIYF. CDR3 nucleotide sequence: TGTGCCAGCAGCTACGACCTAGGGGCCAAAGGAGGAAACACCATATATTTT.

This CDR3 is CAWSRTEAFF. CDR3 DNA sequence: TGTGCCTGGAGCCGAACTGAAGCTTTCTTT. The V call is TRBV30, the J call TRBJ1-1, with D unresolved. Per germline, CDR1 GTSNPN and CDR2 SVGIG (reference sequence). Between the trimmed V and J ends, which lost 3 bases and 5 bases, there was a span of 4 bases. There are 10 residues in the CDR3.